This TCR beta chain was captured by sequencing in a study of blood T cell repertoires in COVID-19. V trimming: 0 bases; J trimming: 11 bases; junction bases outside the gene matches: 6. Germline CDR1 and CDR2: SGDLS and YYNGEE. The CDR3 sequence is 14 residues long. In the original processing: Amplifying reference gene primers gave estimates of nucleated cell counts. Sequencing used immunoSEQ multiplex PCR; TCRdb keeps in-frame clones, though not all of them. The V and J calls and the clone size are those of that table, but D and trimming were determined from the DNA. The sample gives about 140,000 clones, roughly 84% of which show up once; about 8% is in the top ten.

V gene TRBV9 combines with J gene TRBJ2-3, with 10 bases aligning to TRBD2. This sequence originates from a woman aged 55 to 70 with acute or convalescent COVID-19. The sample was peripheral blood. CDR3 region: CASSVATQRGGQYF. The CDR3 nucleotides are TGTGCCAGCAGCGTAGCTACCCAGCGGGGGGGGCAGTATTTT. The full variable domain, its missing parts supplied by reference TRBV9 and TRBJ2-3, is DSGVTQTPKHLITATGQRVTLRCSPRSGDLSVYWYQQSLDQGLQFLIQYYNGEERAKGNILERFSAQQFPDLHSELNLSSLELGDSALYFCASSVATQRGGQYFGPGTRLTVL.